This TCR beta chain comes out of a study of regulatory T cells in long-lasting Graves disease. Study information: Antithyroid drug intake by newly diagnosed Graves' patients had lasted under 3 months.

This sample's time point: newly diagnosed GD, antithyroid drugs for less than 3 months. TCR sequences were obtained from RNA taken from PBMCs. Arm-PCR of CDR3 regions with iRepertoire HTBI primers generated TCR beta libraries. TCRdb independently ran MiXCR on the multiplex PCR reads; one entry per CDR3 protein. The sample has a few hundred thousand distinct CDR3 sequences; roughly 18% are singletons. This clonotype has just a few counts. These records were also assigned to another study, of T cells in Graves' hyperthyroidism and ophthalmopathy. From that study: RT-PCR in the first round (using the HTBI primer set) targeted the TCR CDR3.

This sample comprised peripheral blood mononuclear cells (PBMCs), obtained at new diagnosis, from a patient treated with antithyroid drugs. This clonotype originated in a woman under 40 with Graves disease.

The CDR3, as DNA: TGTGCCAGCAGTTACTCGAATCGGGGGTCGGGTGAGCAGTTCTTC. Protein product: CASSYSNRGSGEQFF. This chain joins TRBV6-9 and TRBJ2-1, with D possibly being TRBD2 (6 bases). V was trimmed by 3 bases and J by 9 bases, leaving 18 bases between them. This CDR3 spans 15 amino acids. Germline values: CDR1 MNHGY, CDR2 SVAAGI.